A single TCR beta chain is shown here with its context. No cognate antigen has been identified for it. Base qualities are not provided; no much larger clone lies one nucleotide away. The hyperthyroidism patients were 18 to 65 years old and newly diagnosed, with a disease duration of less than 2 months. Patients were excluded if they had other autoimmune diseases, uncontrolled infections, pregnancy or lactation. Clinical symptoms, serum thyroxine, TRAb, thyroid ultrasound and orbital computed tomography were used for diagnosis. Total RNA was extracted with Trizol reagent and quality-checked on an Agilent 2100 Bioanalyzer. TCR beta CDR3 regions were amplified from RNA transcripts for repertoire sequencing. A first-round RT-PCR used HTBI primers with the Qiagen OneStep RT-PCR kit, followed by a second-round multiplex PCR, size selection and purification. Libraries were sequenced paired-end with 100 bp reads on an Illumina HiSeq2000. In the original analysis: SOAPnuke was used for read processing, and reads with adapters, uncalled bases, a mean Phred below 15, or no exact constant-primer or identifier match were discarded. High-quality paired reads were merged with COPE v1.2.5. Each unique nucleotide sequence was defined as a clonotype, and clonotypes were aligned to IMGT TRB V, D and J references with MiTCR v1.1. Analysis was restricted to V-J combinations with a frequency above 0.0001, which covered 98% to 99.2% of repertoires. For each V-J combination, a TCR clonal expansion and chaos score was defined as the ratio of F50 clonal expansion to chaos observed in the TCRdist matrix. Welch's t-statistics and random forest were used to reduce features to 13 V-J combinations, which were fed into a naive Bayes classifier. Thyroid-blood repertoire similarity was quantified with the Morisita-Horn index. Using fastp trimming at Q25 and MiXCR clonotype assembly, TCRdb reanalyzed the public sequencing data and kept in-frame beta chains. Entries are consolidated by CDR3 protein sequence, retaining the most common genes and DNA. None of the V and J calls come from the authors' own analysis; TCRdb made them. The table for this sample lists about 500,000 distinct CDR3 sequences; roughly 39% of them were counted only once. Of the sample, 3.5% to 5% falls within the top ten clones.

This sample was taken from a study of Graves' ophthalmopathy and Graves' hyperthyroidism (dated by TCRdb to the late 2010s). Concerning the study at large: Hyperthyroidism was defined as stable when no progression to ophthalmopathy occurred within 18 months of follow-up. To explore V-J signatures that separate ophthalmopathy from hyperthyroidism, a discovery set of about a hundred patients was enrolled, consisting of 40 to 45 with ophthalmopathy and fewer than 60 with stable hyperthyroidism. For independent validation, a separate cohort was made up of approximately 18 hyperthyroidism patients plus 17 patients who later progressed from hyperthyroidism to ophthalmopathy. In five to seven hyperthyroidism patients, T-cell repertoires of thyroid tissue and blood were compared. TCR beta repertoire signatures were used to distinguish Graves' ophthalmopathy from Graves' hyperthyroidism and to predict progression to ophthalmopathy. After sampling, hyperthyroidism patients received methimazole starting at 30 mg daily, and ophthalmopathy patients received high-dose intravenous methylprednisolone. In total, under 150 blood samples were TCR-sequenced: around 42 ophthalmopathy, 80 or so hyperthyroidism and roughly 17 hyperthyroidism-to-ophthalmopathy patients. Summary of the overall study and its limitations: In validation, the model predicted ophthalmopathy progression with more than 70% sensitivity and less than 80% specificity; some 13 predicted patients were CT-confirmed with GO in a median of around 6 months. Most of the expanded thyroid clonotypes with a frequency above 0.001 were also detected in blood, and it was suggested that the thyroid immune response may be reflected by blood repertoires. In cross-validation, the 13-signature model distinguished ophthalmopathy from stable hyperthyroidism with less than 90% sensitivity and about 81% specificity, while in the test set the corresponding values were 80% and 75%. No statistical method was used to set the sample size in advance, and the investigators knew which group each participant was assigned to.

Spanning cysteine to phenylalanine, the CDR3 consists of 17 amino acids. The kept DNA is CDR3 alone, 51 bases in frame from the first base. Via the germline V gene, CDR1 is SGHTA and CDR2 FQGNSA. The V end gives up 5 bases and the J end 5 bases, leaving 11 bases in the junction not matched to a gene. The sequenced sample was peripheral blood or thyroid tissue (not recorded which). Recombination linked TRBV7-2 to TRBJ2-2, and TRBD1 matches 10 of the central bases. The sequence came from an adult man with Graves' hyperthyroidism. The CDR3 loop reads CASSPPRGQGITGELFF. The nucleotide sequence is given as TGTGCCAGCAGCCCCCCCAGGGGACAGGGGATAACCGGGGAGCTGTTTTTT. This CDR3, with the reference TRBV7-2 and TRBJ2-2 proteins standing in past its ends, gives the full variable domain GAGVSQSPSNKVTEKGKDVELRCDPISGHTALYWYRQSLGQGLEFLIYFQGNSAPDKSGLPSDRFSAERTGGSVSTLTIQRTQQEDSAVYLCASSPPRGQGITGELFFGEGSRLTVL.